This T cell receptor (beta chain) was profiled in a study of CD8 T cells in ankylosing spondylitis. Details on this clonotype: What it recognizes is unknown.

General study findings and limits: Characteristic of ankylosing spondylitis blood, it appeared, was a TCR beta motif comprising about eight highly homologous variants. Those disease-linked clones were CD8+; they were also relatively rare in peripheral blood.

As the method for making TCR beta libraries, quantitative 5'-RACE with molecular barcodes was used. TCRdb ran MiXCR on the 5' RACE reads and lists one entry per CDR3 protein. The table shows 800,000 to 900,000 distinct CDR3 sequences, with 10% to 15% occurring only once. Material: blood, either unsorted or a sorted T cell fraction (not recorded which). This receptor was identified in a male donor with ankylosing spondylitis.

CDR3 nucleotides: TGCGCCAGCAGCCTAGGCCTAGCGGGAGGGATTAGCACAGATACGCAGTATTTT. Amino acid sequence: CASSLGLAGGISTDTQYF. The V and J genes are TRBV4-3 and TRBJ2-3; the match to TRBD2 covers 12 bases. With 4 bases clipped from V and 0 bases from J, the junction kept 8 bases outside the gene matches. CDR3 size: 18 residues. From germline, CDR1 is LGHNA and CDR2 YSLEER.